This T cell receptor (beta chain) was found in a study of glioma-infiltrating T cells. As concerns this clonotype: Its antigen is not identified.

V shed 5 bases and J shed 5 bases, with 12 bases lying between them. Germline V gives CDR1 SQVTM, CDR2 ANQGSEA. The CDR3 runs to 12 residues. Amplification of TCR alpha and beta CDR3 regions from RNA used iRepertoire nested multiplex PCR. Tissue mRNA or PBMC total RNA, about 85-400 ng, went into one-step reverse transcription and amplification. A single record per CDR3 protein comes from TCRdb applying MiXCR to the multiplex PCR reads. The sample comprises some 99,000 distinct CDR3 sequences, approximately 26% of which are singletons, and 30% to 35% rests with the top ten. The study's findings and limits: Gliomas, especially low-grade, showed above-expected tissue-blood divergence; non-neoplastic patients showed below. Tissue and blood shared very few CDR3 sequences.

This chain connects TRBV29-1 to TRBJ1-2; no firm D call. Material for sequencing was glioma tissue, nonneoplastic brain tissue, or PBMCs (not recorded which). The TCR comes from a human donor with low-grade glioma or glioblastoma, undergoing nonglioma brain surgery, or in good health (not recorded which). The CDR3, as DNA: TGCAGCGTTTCTGACACCATATATGGCTACACCTTC. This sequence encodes CSVSDTIYGYTF. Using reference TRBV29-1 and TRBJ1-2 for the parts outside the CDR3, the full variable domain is SAVISQKPSRDICQRGTSLTIQCQVDSQVTMMFWYRQQPGQSLTLIATANQGSEATYESGFVIDKFPISRPNLTFSTLTVSNMSPEDSSIYLCSVSDTIYGYTFGSGTRLTVV.